These 9 T cell receptor beta chains were sequenced from one sample in a study of B cell selection in AIRE deficiency. Regulatory T cells were sorted as CD4+CD25hiCD127low/negative. Here immunoSEQ multiplex PCR was the method, and the copy in TCRdb shows in-frame clones only, minus some. The table records tens of thousands of clones, approximately 94% of them present only once. The specimen sequenced was Tregs sorted from PBMCs. These receptors all come from a human donor with AIRE deficiency.

CDR3 nucleotides: TGCAGCGTTGAATGGCGGTGGAGCTCCTACAATGAGCAGTTCTTC. Amino acids: CSVEWRWSSYNEQFF. V is TRBV29-1 and J is TRBJ2-1; D gene ambiguous. The germline V gene encodes CDR1 SQVTM and CDR2 ANQGSEA. Trimming took 2 bases from V and 0 from J, leaving 11 bases between them. CDR3 length equals 15 residues.

The V gene is TRBV18, the J gene TRBJ2-7; 7 bases match TRBD2. The CDR3 sequence is 16 residues long. Trimming took 1 base from V and 1 from J; bases not matched to a gene: 7. Germline CDR1 and CDR2: KGHSH and LQKENI. CDR3 residues: CASSPRGGSSSYEQYF. CDR3 bases: TGTGCCAGCTCACCACGGGGCGGGAGCAGTTCCTACGAGCAGTACTTC. The complete variable domain, with remaining parts taken from reference TRBV18 and TRBJ2-7, reads NAGVMQNPRHLVRRRGQEARLRCSPMKGHSHVYWYRQLPEEGLKFMVYLQKENIIDESGMPKERFSAEFPKEGPSILRIQQVVRGDSAAYFCASSPRGGSSSYEQYFGPGTRLTVT.

The V gene is TRBV29-1, the J gene TRBJ2-2; TRBD1 matches 7 bases. This CDR3 is built from 13 residues. In germline, CDR1 is SQVTM, CDR2 ANQGSEA. V lost 4 bases and J lost 4; bases outside the gene matches: 3. CDR3 region: CSVGDSFTGELFF. The DNA for the CDR3 is TGCAGCGTTGGGGACAGCTTCACCGGGGAGCTGTTTTTT.

This clone has just one count. For the CDR3, the DNA is TGCGCCAGCAGTCAGGACAGGGCCTTGAACACTGAAGCTTTCTTT. Encoded protein: CASSQDRALNTEAFF. This chain joins TRBV4-1 and TRBJ1-1, with TRBD1 matching over 8 bases. The ends lost 6 bases at V and 0 bases at J; junction bases unmatched: 6. This CDR3 spans 15 amino acids. CDR1 and CDR2 from the germline V gene are MGHRA and YSYEKL.

This rearrangement joins TRBV10-3 to TRBJ2-7; D not resolved. Germline lookup yields CDR1 ENHRY and CDR2 SYGVKD. The CDR3 consists of 15 residues. V lost 3 bases to trimming and J lost 2 bases, with 14 bases between them. CDR3 in amino acids: CAISDFAPKAYEQYF. As DNA, the CDR3 is TGTGCCATCAGTGATTTCGCCCCGAAGGCCTACGAGCAGTACTTC.

The chain combines TRBV11-3 with TRBJ1-5; D remains ambiguous. CDR1 and CDR2 (germline): SGHNT, YENEEA. The CDR3 sequence is 13 residues long. V lost 1 base and J lost 7, with 8 bases in between. The CDR3 DNA reads TGTGCCAGCAGCTTAGGGCCGGGCCAGCCCCAGCATTTT. Its translation: CASSLGPGQPQHF.

The chain couples TRBV5-1 to TRBJ2-5, with 8 nucleotides matching TRBD1. V gave up 0 bases and J gave up 5 bases; unmatched junction bases: 3. The CDR3 contains 14 residues. CDR1 is SGHRS and CDR2 is YFSETQ in the germline V gene. CDR3 in amino acids: CASSLGTGFETQYF. In nucleotides, the CDR3 is TGCGCCAGCAGCTTGGGGACAGGGTTTGAGACCCAGTACTTC.

V is TRBV6-6 and J is TRBJ2-5; D not certain. Per germline, CDR1 MNHNY and CDR2 SVGAGI (reference sequence). V shed 6 bases and J shed 1 base, with 9 bases lying between them. This CDR3 has 13 amino acids. This CDR3 reads CASSSWVQETQYF. CDR3 nucleotides: TGTGCCAGCAGCTCCTGGGTCCAAGAGACCCAGTACTTC.

The chain uses TRBV6-6 and TRBJ2-7; D tentatively reads TRBD1 or TRBD2 (6 bases each). Trimming removed 7 bases from V and 0 bases from J, with 10 bases in between. This CDR3 is built from 13 residues. The germline V gene encodes CDR1 MNHNY and CDR2 SVGAGI (reference sequence). CDR3 amino acids: CASKGGGSYEQYF. CDR3 nucleotides: TGTGCCAGCAAGGGGGGAGGCTCCTACGAGCAGTACTTC.